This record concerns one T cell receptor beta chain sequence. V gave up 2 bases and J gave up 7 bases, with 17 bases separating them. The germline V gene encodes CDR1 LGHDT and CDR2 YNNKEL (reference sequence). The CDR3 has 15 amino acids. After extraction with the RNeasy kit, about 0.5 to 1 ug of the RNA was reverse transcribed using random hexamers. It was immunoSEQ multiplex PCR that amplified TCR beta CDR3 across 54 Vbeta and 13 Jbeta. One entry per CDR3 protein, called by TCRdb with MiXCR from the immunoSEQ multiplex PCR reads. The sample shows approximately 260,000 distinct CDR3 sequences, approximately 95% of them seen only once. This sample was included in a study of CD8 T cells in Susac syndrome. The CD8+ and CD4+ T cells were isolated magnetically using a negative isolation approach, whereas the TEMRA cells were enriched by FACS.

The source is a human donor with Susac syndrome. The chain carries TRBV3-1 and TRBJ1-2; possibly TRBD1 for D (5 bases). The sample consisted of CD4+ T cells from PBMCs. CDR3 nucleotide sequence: TGTGCCAGCAGCCAAAAGGGGTATGGGGGAGTTGGCTACACCTTC. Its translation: CASSQKGYGGVGYTF.